These 17 T cell receptor beta chains came from one sample sequenced in a study of T cell repertoires in cytomegalovirus infection. TCRdb ran MiXCR on the reads and lists one entry per CDR3 protein. Among 310,000 or so distinct CDR3 sequences listed, 17% were seen once. The sequenced sample consisted of PBMCs. Receptors originate from a human donor in good health (CMV status not recorded). Some clones in this sample may be carry-over from other donors' samples.

This clonotype was recorded many times. The chain is built from TRBV5-5 and TRBJ2-5, with D maybe TRBD2 (5 bases). Germline V gene lookup returns CDR1 SGHKS and CDR2 YYEKEE (reference sequence). V was trimmed by 2 bases and J by 0 bases, leaving 14 bases between them. The CDR3 is made up of 16 amino acids. CDR3 in amino acids: CASSFTAAAYQETQYF. The CDR3 DNA is TGTGCCAGCAGCTTTACAGCGGCAGCGTACCAAGAGACCCAGTACTTC. Full variable domain (rest looked up from reference TRBV5-5 and TRBJ2-5): DAGVTQSPTHLIKTRGQQVTLRCSPISGHKSVSWYQQVLGQGPQFIFQYYEKEERGRGNFPDRFSARQFPNYSSELNVNALLLGDSALYLCASSFTAAAYQETQYFGPGTRLLVL.

The rearrangement uses TRBV29-1 and TRBJ2-5, with D perhaps TRBD1 or TRBD2 (6 bases each). The V end lost 4 bases, the J end lost 2 bases, and 14 bases lay between the germline ends. The CDR3 has 14 amino acids. The V gene's germline CDR1 is SQVTM and CDR2 ANQGSEA. CDR3 bases: TGCAGCGTTGTTAGGGGAGGACAGCAAGAGACCCAGTACTTC. It codes for CSVVRGGQQETQYF.

V is TRBV12-3 or TRBV12-4 and J is TRBJ2-7; no clear D gene. Trimming cost V 3 bases and J 1 base, with 10 bases left between them. The CDR3 runs 14 residues. The CDR3 protein is CASSLTVMSYEQYF. The DNA for the CDR3 is TGTGCCAGCAGTTTGACCGTTATGTCCTACGAGCAGTACTTC.

The chain carries TRBV6-2 or TRBV6-3 and TRBJ2-1; 7 bases map to TRBD2. The CDR3 sequence is 16 residues long. J gave up 8 bases and V 1 base, and 11 bases lay outside the gene matches. Germline CDR1 is MNHEY and CDR2 is SVGEGT. CDR3 in DNA: TGTGCCAGCAGTTACTGGGGGACGACTAGCAGAGATGAGCAGTTCTTC. Protein: CASSYWGTTSRDEQFF.

This clonotype has just a few counts. The chain employs TRBV7-9 and TRBJ1-2; 7 bases agree with TRBD1. Germline V gene sequence: CDR1 SEHNR, CDR2 FQNEAQ (reference sequence). CDR3 size: 18 residues. Unmatched junction bases numbered 14, after V lost 4 bases and J lost 0 bases. The DNA for the CDR3 is TGTGCCAGCAGCTCAAATGCCGGGACAGATTTATCTAACTATGGCTACACCTTC. It codes for CASSSNAGTDLSNYGYTF.

This clonotype was picked up many times. J is TRBJ1-5 and V is TRBV28, with TRBD1 matching over 10 bases. CDR3 size: 14 residues. With V trimmed by 7 bases and J by 6 bases, 6 bases remained unmatched. CDR1 MDHEN and CDR2 SYDVKM come from the germline V gene. CDR3 in amino acids: CASTRGQGSQPQHF. In nucleotides, the CDR3 is TGTGCCAGCACCCGGGGACAGGGGAGTCAGCCCCAGCATTTT. The whole variable domain, filled in from reference TRBV28 and TRBJ1-5, reads DVKVTQSSRYLVKRTGEKVFLECVQDMDHENMFWYRQDPGLGLRLIYFSYDVKMKEKGDIPEGYSVSREKKERFSLILESASTNQTSMYLCASTRGQGSQPQHFGDGTRLSIL.

This clonotype was observed a few times. The chain recombines TRBV29-1 with TRBJ1-3; D ambiguous. Trimming left V 4 bases short and J 3 bases short, with 4 bases between. The length of the CDR3 is 11 residues. The germline V gene encodes CDR1 SQVTM and CDR2 ANQGSEA. CDR3 protein: CSVASGNTIYF. In DNA form, the CDR3 reads TGCAGCGTTGCGAGTGGAAACACCATATATTTT.

This clonotype has at least ten counts. The CDR3 sequence: CASSLGAFGSPNTGELFF. DNA of the CDR3: TGTGCCAGCAGCTTAGGAGCGTTCGGAAGTCCGAACACCGGGGAGCTGTTTTTT. The chain recombines TRBV7-9 with TRBJ2-2; D is undetermined. The germline gives CDR1 SEHNR, CDR2 FQNEAQ (reference sequence). V was cut by 1 base and J by 0 bases, with 15 bases left in between. The CDR3 runs to 18 residues. The full variable domain, completed using reference TRBV7-9 and TRBJ2-2, is DTGVSQNPRHKITKRGQNVTFRCDPISEHNRLYWYRQTLGQGPEFLTYFQNEAQLEKSRLLSDRFSAERPKGSFSTLEIQRTEQGDSAMYLCASSLGAFGSPNTGELFFGEGSRLTVL.

The table lists this clonotype with a few counts. The gene calls are TRBV28 and TRBJ1-4; 8 nucleotides align to TRBD1. The CDR3 is made up of 14 amino acids. CDR1 and CDR2 (germline): MDHEN, SYDVKM. J gave up 7 bases and V 7 bases, and 8 bases lay outside the gene matches. The DNA of the CDR3 is TGTGCCAGCATACAGGGGGGGACAGCTGAAAAACTGTTTTTT. This translates into CASIQGGTAEKLFF.

V usage is TRBV2 and J usage is TRBJ2-5, with D possibly being TRBD1 (6 bases). Trimming removed 7 bases at V and 2 bases at J, with 14 bases between. The germline V gene has CDR1 SNHLY and CDR2 FYNNEI. The CDR3 totals 14 residues. The CDR3 DNA is TGTGCCAGCAACGTCGGGACAACACAAGAGACCCAGTACTTC. Translated: CASNVGTTQETQYF.

In this sample, this clonotype turned up many times. The chain uses TRBV7-2 and TRBJ2-5, with D possibly matching TRBD1 (6 bases). CDR3 length equals 13 residues. CDR1 SGHTA and CDR2 FQGNSA come from the germline V gene. Trimming shortened V by 5 bases and J by 10 bases, and 17 bases separated the two germline ends. CDR3 DNA: TGTGCCAGCAGCCCACATACGAAGGGGGACCAGTACTTC. Its protein product is CASSPHTKGDQYF.

The V and J genes are TRBV9 and TRBJ1-1; TRBD1 aligns across 7 bases. V lost 5 bases to trimming and J lost 3 bases; unmatched junction nucleotides: 7. This CDR3 is 14 amino acids long. From germline, CDR1 is SGDLS and CDR2 YYNGEE. Written as DNA, the CDR3 is TGTGCCAGCAGTGCAGGGGGGTGGGACACTGAAGCTTTCTTT. This encodes CASSAGGWDTEAFF.

This clonotype was counted at least ten times. CDR3: CASSYWDREVWANTGELFF. The CDR3 bases are TGTGCCAGCAGTTACTGGGACAGGGAAGTGTGGGCTAACACCGGGGAGCTGTTTTTT. This rearrangement joins TRBV6-2 or TRBV6-3 to TRBJ2-2, with 9 bases aligning to TRBD1. CDR1 is MNHEY, CDR2 SVGEGT, per germline. The CDR3 sequence is 19 residues long. J lost 2 bases, V lost 1 base, and 11 bases had no gene match.

This chain's CDR3 is CASSLWSRTTEAFF. CDR3 coding DNA: TGTGCCAGCAGCTTATGGTCTCGGACCACTGAAGCTTTCTTT. The chain is built from TRBV7-2 and TRBJ1-1, with D unresolved. V shed 2 bases and J shed 4 bases, with 11 bases lying between them. Germline CDR1 and CDR2: SGHTA and FQGNSA. The CDR3 covers 14 residues. Filled out from reference TRBV7-2 and TRBJ1-1, the complete variable domain reads GAGVSQSPSNKVTEKGKDVELRCDPISGHTALYWYRQSLGQGLEFLIYFQGNSAPDKSGLPSDRFSAERTGGSVSTLTIQRTQQEDSAVYLCASSLWSRTTEAFFGQGTRLTVV.

This clonotype was counted a few times. This chain uses TRBV6-6 with TRBJ1-5; unclear D gene. V shed 7 bases and J shed 7 bases, with 20 bases lying between them. The CDR3 has 15 residues. Germline CDR1 is MNHNY and CDR2 is SVGAGI (reference sequence). The CDR3 sequence: CASIDPKTKAQPQHF. For the CDR3, the DNA is TGTGCCAGCATCGACCCTAAGACAAAAGCGCAGCCCCAGCATTTT.

V and J are TRBV12-3 or TRBV12-4 and TRBJ1-4, with D unclear. The CDR3 has 15 residues. Trimming stripped 6 bases from V and 0 bases from J, with 11 bases between. The CDR3 DNA sequence: TGTGCCAGCAGCCTGATCAGTACAACTAATGAAAAACTGTTTTTT. It codes for CASSLISTTNEKLFF.

The genes are TRBV28 and TRBJ2-3; D is uncertain. CDR1 is MDHEN and CDR2 is SYDVKM in the germline V gene. V was clipped by 4 bases and J by 6 bases, with 8 bases between them. CDR3 size: 12 residues. The chain's CDR3 is CASSSLRDTQYF. CDR3 in DNA: TGTGCCAGCAGTTCCTTGCGCGATACGCAGTATTTT.